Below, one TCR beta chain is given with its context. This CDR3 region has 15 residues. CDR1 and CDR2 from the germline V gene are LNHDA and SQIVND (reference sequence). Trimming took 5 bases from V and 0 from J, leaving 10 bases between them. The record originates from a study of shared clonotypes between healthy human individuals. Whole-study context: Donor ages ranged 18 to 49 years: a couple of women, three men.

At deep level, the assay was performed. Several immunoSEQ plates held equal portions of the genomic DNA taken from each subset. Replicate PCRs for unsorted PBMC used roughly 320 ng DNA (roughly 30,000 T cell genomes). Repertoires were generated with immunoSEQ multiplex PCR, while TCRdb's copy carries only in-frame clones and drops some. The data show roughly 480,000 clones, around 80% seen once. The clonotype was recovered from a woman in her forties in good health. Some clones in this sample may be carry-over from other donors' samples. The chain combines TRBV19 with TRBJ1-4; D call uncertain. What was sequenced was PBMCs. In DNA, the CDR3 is TGTGCCAGTAGTCCTTACAAGACAACTAATGAAAAACTGTTTTTT. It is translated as CASSPYKTTNEKLFF. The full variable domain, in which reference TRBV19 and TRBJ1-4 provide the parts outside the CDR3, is DGGITQSPKYLFRKEGQNVTLSCEQNLNHDAMYWYRQDPGQGLRLIYYSQIVNDFQKGDIAEGYSVSREKKESFPLTVTSAQKNPTAFYLCASSPYKTTNEKLFFGSGTQLSVL.